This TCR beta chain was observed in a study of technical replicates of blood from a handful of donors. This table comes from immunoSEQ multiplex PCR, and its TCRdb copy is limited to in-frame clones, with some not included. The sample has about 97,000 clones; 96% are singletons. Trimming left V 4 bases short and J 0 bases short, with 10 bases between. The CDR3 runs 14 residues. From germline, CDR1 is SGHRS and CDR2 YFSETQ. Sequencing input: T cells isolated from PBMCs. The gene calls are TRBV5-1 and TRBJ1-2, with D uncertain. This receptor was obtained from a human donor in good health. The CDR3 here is CASSIQTTNYGYTF. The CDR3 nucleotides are TGCGCCAGCAGCATTCAGACAACTAACTATGGCTACACCTTC.